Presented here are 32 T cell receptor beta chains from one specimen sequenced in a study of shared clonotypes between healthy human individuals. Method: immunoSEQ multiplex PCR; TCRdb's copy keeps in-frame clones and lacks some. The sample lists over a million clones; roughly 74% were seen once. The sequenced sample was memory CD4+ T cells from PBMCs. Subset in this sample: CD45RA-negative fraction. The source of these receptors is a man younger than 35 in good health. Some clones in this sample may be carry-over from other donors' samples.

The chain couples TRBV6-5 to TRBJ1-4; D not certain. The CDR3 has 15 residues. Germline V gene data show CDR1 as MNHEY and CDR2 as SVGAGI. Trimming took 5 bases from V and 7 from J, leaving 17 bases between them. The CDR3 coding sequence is TGTGCCAGCAGTAACTACGGGCCACTTCGTGAAAAACTGTTTTTT. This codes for CASSNYGPLREKLFF.

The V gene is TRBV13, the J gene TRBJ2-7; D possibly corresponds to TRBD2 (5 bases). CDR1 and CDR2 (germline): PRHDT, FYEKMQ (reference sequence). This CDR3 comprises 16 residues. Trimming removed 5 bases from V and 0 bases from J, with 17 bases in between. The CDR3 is CASSLTGLASSYEQYF. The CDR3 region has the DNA TGTGCCAGCAGCCTTACTGGACTTGCGAGCTCCTACGAGCAGTACTTC.

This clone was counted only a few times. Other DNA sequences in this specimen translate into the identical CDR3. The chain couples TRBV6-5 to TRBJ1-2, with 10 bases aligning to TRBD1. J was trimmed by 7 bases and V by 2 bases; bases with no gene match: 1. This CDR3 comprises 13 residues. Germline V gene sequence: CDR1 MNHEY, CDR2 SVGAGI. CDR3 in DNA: TGTGCCAGCAGTTACCGGGACAGGGGTGGCTACACCTTC. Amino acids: CASSYRDRGGYTF.

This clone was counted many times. The CDR3 DNA reads TGTGCCAGCAGTTATCGAAAGGGCGATACTGAAGCTTTCTTT. Its translation is CASSYRKGDTEAFF. This chain connects TRBV6-4 to TRBJ1-1; D call uncertain. The CDR3 contains 14 residues. Trimming took 5 bases from V and 5 from J, leaving 15 bases between them. Germline V gene lookup returns CDR1 MRHNA and CDR2 SNTAGT.

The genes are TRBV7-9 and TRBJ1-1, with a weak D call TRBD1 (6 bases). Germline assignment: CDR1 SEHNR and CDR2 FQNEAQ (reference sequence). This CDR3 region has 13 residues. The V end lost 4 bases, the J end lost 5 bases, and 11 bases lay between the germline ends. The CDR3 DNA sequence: TGTGCCAGCAGCTGGGGGGCAGGAACTGAAGCTTTCTTT. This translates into CASSWGAGTEAFF.

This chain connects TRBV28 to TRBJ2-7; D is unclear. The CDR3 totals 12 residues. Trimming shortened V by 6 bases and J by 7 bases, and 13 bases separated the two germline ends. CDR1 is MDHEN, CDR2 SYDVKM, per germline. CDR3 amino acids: CASSQSVWEQYF. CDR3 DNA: TGTGCCAGCAGCCAGAGCGTTTGGGAGCAGTACTTC.

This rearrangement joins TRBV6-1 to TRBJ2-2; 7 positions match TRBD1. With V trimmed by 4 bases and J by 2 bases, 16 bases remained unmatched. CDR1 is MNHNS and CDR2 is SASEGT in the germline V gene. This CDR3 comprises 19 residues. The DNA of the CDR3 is TGTGCCAGCAGTGGGAAACATACCGCAGGGACAGTAAACACCGGGGAGCTGTTTTTT. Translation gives CASSGKHTAGTVNTGELFF.

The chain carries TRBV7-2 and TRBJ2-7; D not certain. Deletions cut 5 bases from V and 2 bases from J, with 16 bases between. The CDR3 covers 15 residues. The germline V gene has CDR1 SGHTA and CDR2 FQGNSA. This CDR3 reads CASSLNSADPYEQYF. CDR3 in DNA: TGTGCCAGCAGCCTAAATTCCGCGGACCCCTACGAGCAGTACTTC.

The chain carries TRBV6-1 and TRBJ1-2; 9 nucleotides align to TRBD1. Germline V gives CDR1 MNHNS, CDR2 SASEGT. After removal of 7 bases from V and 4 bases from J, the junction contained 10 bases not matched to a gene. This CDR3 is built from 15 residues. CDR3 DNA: TGTGCCAGCACCCCCGGACAGGGGATGAGCTATGGCTACACCTTC. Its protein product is CASTPGQGMSYGYTF.

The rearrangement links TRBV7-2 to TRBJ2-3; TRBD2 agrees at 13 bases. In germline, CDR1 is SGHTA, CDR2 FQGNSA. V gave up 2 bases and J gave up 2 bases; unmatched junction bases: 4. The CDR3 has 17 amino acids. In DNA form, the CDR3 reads TGTGCCAGCAGCTTAATCGGACTAGCGGGAGACACAGATACGCAGTATTTT. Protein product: CASSLIGLAGDTDTQYF.

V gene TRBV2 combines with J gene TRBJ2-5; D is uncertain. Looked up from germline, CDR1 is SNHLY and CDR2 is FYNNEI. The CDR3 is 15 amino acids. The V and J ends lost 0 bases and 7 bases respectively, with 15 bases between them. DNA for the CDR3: TGTGCCAGCAGTGAAGCGGCTTCCGTGGAAGGGACCCAGTACTTC. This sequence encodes CASSEAASVEGTQYF.

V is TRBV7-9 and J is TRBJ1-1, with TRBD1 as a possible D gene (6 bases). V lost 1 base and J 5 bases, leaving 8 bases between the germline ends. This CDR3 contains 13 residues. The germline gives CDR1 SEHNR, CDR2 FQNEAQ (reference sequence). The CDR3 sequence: CASSLDQGTEAFF. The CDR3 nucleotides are TGTGCCAGCAGCTTAGATCAGGGGACTGAAGCTTTCTTT.

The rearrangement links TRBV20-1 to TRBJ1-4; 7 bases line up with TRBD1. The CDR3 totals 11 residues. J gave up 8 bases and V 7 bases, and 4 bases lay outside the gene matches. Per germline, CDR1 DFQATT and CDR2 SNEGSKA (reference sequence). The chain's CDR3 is CSVGGQEKLFF. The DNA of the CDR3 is TGCAGTGTAGGGGGACAGGAAAAACTGTTTTTT.

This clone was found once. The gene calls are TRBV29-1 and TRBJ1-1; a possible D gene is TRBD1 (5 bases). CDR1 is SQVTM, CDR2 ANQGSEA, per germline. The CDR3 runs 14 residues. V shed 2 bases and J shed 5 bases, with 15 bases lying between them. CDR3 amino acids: CSVELLGTRTEAFF. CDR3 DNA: TGCAGCGTTGAATTGCTAGGGACGAGGACTGAAGCTTTCTTT.

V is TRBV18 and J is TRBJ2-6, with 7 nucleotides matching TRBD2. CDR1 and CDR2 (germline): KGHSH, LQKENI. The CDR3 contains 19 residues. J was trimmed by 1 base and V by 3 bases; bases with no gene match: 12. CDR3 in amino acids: CASSPYNSLGGSGANVLTF. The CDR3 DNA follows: TGTGCCAGCTCACCCTATAACTCCCTGGGAGGGTCTGGGGCCAACGTCCTGACTTTC.

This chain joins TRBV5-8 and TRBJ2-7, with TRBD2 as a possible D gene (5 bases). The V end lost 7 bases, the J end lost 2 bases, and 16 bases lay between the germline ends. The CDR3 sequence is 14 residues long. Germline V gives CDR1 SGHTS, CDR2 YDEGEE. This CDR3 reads CASYRRRGPYEQYF. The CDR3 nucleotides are TGTGCCAGCTACCGAAGGCGCGGGCCCTACGAGCAGTACTTC. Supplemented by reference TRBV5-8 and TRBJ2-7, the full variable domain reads EAGVTQSPTHLIKTRGQQATLRCSPISGHTSVYWYQQALGLGLQFLLWYDEGEERNRGNFPPRFSGRQFPNYSSELNVNALELEDSALYLCASYRRRGPYEQYFGPGTRLTVT.

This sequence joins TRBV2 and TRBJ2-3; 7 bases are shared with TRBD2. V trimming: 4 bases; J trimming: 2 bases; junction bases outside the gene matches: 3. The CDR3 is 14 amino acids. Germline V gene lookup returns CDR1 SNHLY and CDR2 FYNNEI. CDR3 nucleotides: TGTGCCAGCAGTGGACTAGCCTACACAGATACGCAGTATTTT. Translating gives CASSGLAYTDTQYF. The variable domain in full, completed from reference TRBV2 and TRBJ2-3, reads EPEVTQTPSHQVTQMGQEVILRCVPISNHLYFYWYRQILGQKVEFLVSFYNNEISEKSEIFDDQFSVERPDGSNFTLKIRSTKLEDSAMYFCASSGLAYTDTQYFGPGTRLTVL.

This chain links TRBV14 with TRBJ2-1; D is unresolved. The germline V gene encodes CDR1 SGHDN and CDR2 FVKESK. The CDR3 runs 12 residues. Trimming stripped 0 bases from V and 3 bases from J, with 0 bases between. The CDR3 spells CASSQDYNEQFF. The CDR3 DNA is TGTGCCAGCAGCCAAGACTACAATGAGCAGTTCTTC.

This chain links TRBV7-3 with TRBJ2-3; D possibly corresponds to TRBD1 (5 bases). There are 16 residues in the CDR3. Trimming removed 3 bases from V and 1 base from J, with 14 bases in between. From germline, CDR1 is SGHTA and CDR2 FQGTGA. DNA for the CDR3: TGTGCCAGCAGCTTGGTCCCGGCACAGGGCACAGATACGCAGTATTTT. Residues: CASSLVPAQGTDTQYF.

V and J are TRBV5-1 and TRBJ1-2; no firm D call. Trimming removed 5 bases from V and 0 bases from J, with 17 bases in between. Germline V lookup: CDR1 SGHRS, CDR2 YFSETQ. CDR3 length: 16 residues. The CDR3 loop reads CASRRMEGSTNYGYTF. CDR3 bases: TGCGCCAGCAGACGGATGGAGGGCTCGACTAACTATGGCTACACCTTC.

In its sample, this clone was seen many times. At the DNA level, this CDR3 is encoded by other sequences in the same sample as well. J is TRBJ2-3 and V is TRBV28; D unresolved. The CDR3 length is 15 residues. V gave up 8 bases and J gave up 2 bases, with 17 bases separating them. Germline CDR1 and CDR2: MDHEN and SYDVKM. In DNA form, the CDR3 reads TGTGCCAGCTTCCCTGGAGTCCAGCCCACAGATACGCAGTATTTT. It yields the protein CASFPGVQPTDTQYF.

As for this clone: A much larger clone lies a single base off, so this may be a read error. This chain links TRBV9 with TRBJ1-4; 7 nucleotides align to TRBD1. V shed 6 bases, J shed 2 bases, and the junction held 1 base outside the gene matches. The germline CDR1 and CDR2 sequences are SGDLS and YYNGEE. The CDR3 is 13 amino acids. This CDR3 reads CASTRGTNEKLFF. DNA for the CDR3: TGTGCCAGCACCAGGGGGACTAATGAAAAACTGTTTTTT.

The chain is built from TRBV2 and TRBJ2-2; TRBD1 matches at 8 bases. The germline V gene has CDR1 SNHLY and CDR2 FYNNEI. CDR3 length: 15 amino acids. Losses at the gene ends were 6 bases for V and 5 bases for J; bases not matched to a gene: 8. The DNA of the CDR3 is TGTGCCAGCAGAGAGAGACAGGGGAGAACCGGGGAGCTGTTTTTT. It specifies CASRERQGRTGELFF.

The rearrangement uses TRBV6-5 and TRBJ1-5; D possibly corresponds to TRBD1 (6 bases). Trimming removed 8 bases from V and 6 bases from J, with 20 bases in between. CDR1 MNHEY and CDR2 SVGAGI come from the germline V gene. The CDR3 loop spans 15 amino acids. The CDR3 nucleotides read TGTGCCAGCCGGCAAACAGGGTTGAGAGGTCAGCCCCAGCATTTT. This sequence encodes CASRQTGLRGQPQHF.

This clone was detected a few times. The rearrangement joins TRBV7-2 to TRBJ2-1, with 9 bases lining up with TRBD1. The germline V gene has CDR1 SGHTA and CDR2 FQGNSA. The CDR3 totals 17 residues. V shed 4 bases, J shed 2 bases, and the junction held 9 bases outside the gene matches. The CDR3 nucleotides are TGTGCCAGCAGCTCCAGAGGGGGGACAGGGACCTACAATGAGCAGTTCTTC. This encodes CASSSRGGTGTYNEQFF.

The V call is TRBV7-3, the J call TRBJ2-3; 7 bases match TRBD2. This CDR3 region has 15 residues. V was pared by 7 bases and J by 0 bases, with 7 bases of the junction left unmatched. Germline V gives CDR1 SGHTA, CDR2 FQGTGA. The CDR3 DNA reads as TGTGCCAGCACCCGTTGGGGGGGAAGCACAGATACGCAGTATTTT. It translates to CASTRWGGSTDTQYF. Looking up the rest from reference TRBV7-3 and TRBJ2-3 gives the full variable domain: GAGVSQTPSNKVTEKGKYVELRCDPISGHTALYWYRQSLGQGPEFLIYFQGTGAADDSGLPNDRFFAVRPEGSVSTLKIQRTERGDSAVYLCASTRWGGSTDTQYFGPGTRLTVL.

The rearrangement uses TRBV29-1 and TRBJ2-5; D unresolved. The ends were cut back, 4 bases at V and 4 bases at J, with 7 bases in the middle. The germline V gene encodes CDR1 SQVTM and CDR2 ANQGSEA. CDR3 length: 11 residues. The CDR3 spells CSVVSGETQYF. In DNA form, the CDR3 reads TGCAGCGTTGTCTCAGGAGAGACCCAGTACTTC.

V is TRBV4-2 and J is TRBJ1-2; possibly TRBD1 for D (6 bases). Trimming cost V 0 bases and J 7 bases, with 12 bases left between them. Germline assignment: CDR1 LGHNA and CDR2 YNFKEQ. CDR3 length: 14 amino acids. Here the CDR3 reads CASSQERGAFGYTF. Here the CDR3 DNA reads TGTGCCAGCAGCCAAGAACGGGGGGCGTTTGGCTACACCTTC.

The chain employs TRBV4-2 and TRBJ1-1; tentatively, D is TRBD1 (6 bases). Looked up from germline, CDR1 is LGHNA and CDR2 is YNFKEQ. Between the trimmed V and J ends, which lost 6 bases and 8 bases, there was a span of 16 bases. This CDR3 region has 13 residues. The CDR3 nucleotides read TGTGCCAGCAGGCTACTGGGGGGCGGCGAAGCTTTCTTT. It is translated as CASRLLGGGEAFF.

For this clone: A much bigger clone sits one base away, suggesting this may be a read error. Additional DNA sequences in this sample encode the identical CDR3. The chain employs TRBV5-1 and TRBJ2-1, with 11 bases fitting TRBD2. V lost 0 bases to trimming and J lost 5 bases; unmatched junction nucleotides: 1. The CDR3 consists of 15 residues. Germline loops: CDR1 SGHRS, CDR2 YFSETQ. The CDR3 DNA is TGCGCCAGCAGCTTGGGACTAGCGGGAAACAATGAGCAGTTCTTC. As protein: CASSLGLAGNNEQFF.

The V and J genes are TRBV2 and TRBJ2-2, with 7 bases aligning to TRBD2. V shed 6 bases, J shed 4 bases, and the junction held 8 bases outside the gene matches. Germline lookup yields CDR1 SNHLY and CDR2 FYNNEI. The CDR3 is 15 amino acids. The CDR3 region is CASRWAGAITGELFF. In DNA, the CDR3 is TGTGCCAGCAGGTGGGCGGGAGCCATCACCGGGGAGCTGTTTTTT.

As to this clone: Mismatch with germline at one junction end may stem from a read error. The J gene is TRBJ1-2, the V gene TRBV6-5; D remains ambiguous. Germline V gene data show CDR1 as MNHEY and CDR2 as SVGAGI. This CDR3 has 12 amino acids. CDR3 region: CASSRTGRGYAF. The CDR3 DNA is TGTGCCAGCAGTAGAACTGGGAGAGGCTACGCCTTC.